This is a list of T cell receptor beta chains from one sample in a study of identical twins. TCRdb independently ran MiXCR on the 5' RACE reads; one entry per CDR3 protein. The repertoire includes 550,000 to 700,000 distinct CDR3 sequences, around a tenth of them detected once, and under 3.5% sits in the top ten. These sequences were also reported in another study, on yellow fever vaccine responses in identical twins.

The sequenced sample was PBMCs. The receptors were gathered from a woman aged 18-35 years in good health. Both conserved end residues are part of each CDR3. D genes are given only for firm matches. Some rows mark clone size as missing; the rest say once, few, many or name a class of expanded clone.

clone size | J gene | V gene | D gene | CDR3 DNA | CDR3 protein
NA | TRBJ2-1 | TRBV20-1 | TRBD2 | TGCAGTGCTAGAGTGGCGGCTAGCGGGGGGACGGGTAATCCCCAATACAATGAGCAGTTCTTC | CSARVAASGGTGNPQYNEQFF
few | TRBJ2-3 | TRBV20-1 | NA | TGCAGTGCTCCCGAGACTCCTCCAGATACGCAGTATTTT | CSAPETPPDTQYF
NA | TRBJ2-1 | TRBV4-3 | NA | TGCGCCAGCAGCCAGACCCCCGGGGAACCTTACAATGAGCAGTTCTTC | CASSQTPGEPYNEQFF
few | TRBJ2-2 | TRBV5-6 | NA | TGTGCCAGCAGCTTGGATCTAGCGCTCACCGGGGAGCTGTTTTTT | CASSLDLALTGELFF
many | TRBJ2-7 | TRBV4-3 | NA | TGCGCCAGCAGCCAAGATTTAAGGGGAAGTTCCTACGAGCAGTACTTC | CASSQDLRGSSYEQYF
NA | TRBJ2-1 | TRBV29-1 | TRBD2 | TGCAGCGTTGCTTACTTAGCGGGGGGCAGGTCTAATGAGCAGTTCTTC | CSVAYLAGGRSNEQFF
few | TRBJ2-7 | TRBV15 | TRBD1 | TGTGCCACCAGCAGGAGAGGACAGGGCCACGAGCAGTACTTC | CATSRRGQGHEQYF
few | TRBJ2-1 | TRBV6-5 | NA | TGTGCCAGCAGTTCCTGGACCCTAGGGGTAACCAATGAGCAGTTCTTC | CASSSWTLGVTNEQFF
many | TRBJ2-7 | TRBV27 | NA | TGTGCCAGCAGTACAAGGGACGGAATCTACGAGCAGTACTTC | CASSTRDGIYEQYF
NA | TRBJ2-3 | TRBV29-1 | TRBD2 | TGCAGCGTTGAGGGTTTGGGACTAGCGGGAGGTCGCACAGATACGCAGTATTTT | CSVEGLGLAGGRTDTQYF
few | TRBJ2-3 | TRBV20-1 | TRBD2 | TGCAGTGCTAGAGATGGAGCGGGAGGTCGAGATACGCAGTATTTT | CSARDGAGGRDTQYF
NA | TRBJ2-3 | TRBV20-1 | NA | TGCAGTGCTAGAAGACAGAGCCTTACAGATACGCAGTATTTT | CSARRQSLTDTQYF
NA | TRBJ2-1 | TRBV6-2/TRBV6-3 | TRBD2 | TGTGCCAGCAGTTTAGATTGGACTAGCGGGAGCAATGAGCAGTTCTTC | CASSLDWTSGSNEQFF
many | TRBJ2-7 | TRBV11-2 | TRBD2 | TGTGCCAGCAGCAGGGGCCCCGGACTAGCGGGGGGCGCCGTTCACGAGCAGTACTTC | CASSRGPGLAGGAVHEQYF
many | TRBJ2-5 | TRBV6-2/TRBV6-3 | TRBD2 | TGTGCCAGCGAGGGTAGCGGGAGATCGGAGACCCAGTACTTC | CASEGSGRSETQYF
many | TRBJ2-7 | TRBV7-2 | NA | TGTGCCAGCAGCTTAGTTGGGGGGACCTACGAGCAGTACTTC | CASSLVGGTYEQYF
many | TRBJ2-1 | TRBV20-1 | TRBD1 | TGCAGTGGAAAGGGGGCAGGGGAAGGCAATGAGCAGTTCTTC | CSGKGAGEGNEQFF
NA | TRBJ2-3 | TRBV5-3 | TRBD2 | TGTGCCAGAAGCTTGAGCGGGACTAGCGGGAGTCATCGCACAGATACGCAGTATTTT | CARSLSGTSGSHRTDTQYF
few | TRBJ2-1 | TRBV11-1 | TRBD2 | TGTGCCAGCAGCCTAAAGGGGCTAGCGGGAGGGCCTTACAATGAGCAGTTCTTC | CASSLKGLAGGPYNEQFF
NA | TRBJ2-7 | TRBV18 | NA | TGTGCCAGCTCACCACCGGGTCCCCTTCCCTACGAGCAGTACTTC | CASSPPGPLPYEQYF
few | TRBJ2-7 | TRBV20-1 | TRBD2 | TGCAGTGCTAGAGATCTTCGCGGGAGGGGGTGGGAGCAGTACTTC | CSARDLRGRGWEQYF
NA | TRBJ2-1 | TRBV2 | NA | TGTGCCAGCAGCGATGGAGGGACCTACAATGAGCAGTTCTTC | CASSDGGTYNEQFF
NA | TRBJ2-5 | TRBV10-2 | TRBD2 | TGCGCCAGCAGTGAGTCGAGTCTAGCGGGGAGCGGTGAGACCCAGTACTTC | CASSESSLAGSGETQYF
NA | TRBJ2-1 | TRBV6-2/TRBV6-3 | TRBD1 | TGTGCCAGCAGTTCCCAGTCAAGGGGACAGGGATACAATGAGCAGTTCTTC | CASSSQSRGQGYNEQFF
few | TRBJ1-5 | TRBV7-8 | NA | TGTGCCAGCAGCTTAGCGATGGTTCGGGGCGGCAATCAGCCCCAGCATTTT | CASSLAMVRGGNQPQHF
few | TRBJ2-7 | TRBV6-5 | NA | TGTGCCAGCAGGGGATTCCACGAGCAGTACTTC | CASRGFHEQYF
NA | TRBJ2-1 | TRBV6-1 | TRBD2 | TGTGCCAGCAGGACTAGCGGGGGCACCTCTAATGAGCAGTTCTTC | CASRTSGGTSNEQFF
NA | TRBJ2-3 | TRBV6-5 | NA | TGTGCCAGCAGTTACTACGGACGCACAGATACGCAGTATTTT | CASSYYGRTDTQYF
many | TRBJ2-1 | TRBV7-7 | TRBD2 | TGTGCTAGCAGCAAAGGACTAGCGGGAGACAATGAGCAGTTCTTC | CASSKGLAGDNEQFF
many | TRBJ2-7 | TRBV5-1 | NA | TGCGCCAGCAGCTTCGGTCTGGACAGAGTCTACGAGCAGTACTTC | CASSFGLDRVYEQYF
NA | TRBJ2-7 | TRBV20-1 | NA | TGCAGTGCAGAACCCGCAGACTCCTACGAGCAGTACTTC | CSAEPADSYEQYF
NA | TRBJ2-1 | TRBV5-1 | TRBD2 | TGCGCCAGCAGCAGCCCCCCTGGAGCGGGGGATTTAGTCAATGAGCAGTTCTTC | CASSSPPGAGDLVNEQFF
NA | TRBJ2-1 | TRBV4-3 | NA | TGCGCCAGCAGCCAAGCGGGGGATATGTGGAATGAGCAGTTCTTC | CASSQAGDMWNEQFF
NA | TRBJ2-1 | TRBV5-6 | NA | TGTGCCAGCAGCTTGAGGGTCGCCTACAATGAGCAGTTCTTC | CASSLRVAYNEQFF
many | TRBJ2-5 | TRBV20-1 | NA | TGCAGTGCAGAGCCGGGCAGGGAAAAAGAGACCCAGTACTTC | CSAEPGREKETQYF
NA | TRBJ2-7 | TRBV14 | NA | TGTGCCAGCAGCCAAAACAGCCTCTCCTACGAGCAGTACTTC | CASSQNSLSYEQYF
many | TRBJ1-1 | TRBV7-2 | NA | TGTGCCAGCAGACCAACAGTGAACACTGAAGCTTTCTTT | CASRPTVNTEAFF
many | TRBJ2-7 | TRBV20-1 | TRBD1 | TGCAGTGCTAGAGTAGCACAGGGGGTATACGAGCAGTACTTC | CSARVAQGVYEQYF
few | TRBJ2-7 | TRBV29-1 | TRBD2 | TGCAGCGTTCGGACTAGCGGGGACAGCTCCTACGAGCAGTACTTC | CSVRTSGDSSYEQYF
NA | TRBJ1-6 | TRBV12-3/TRBV12-4 | NA | TGTGCCAGCAGTTTATACGATTTCAATTCACCCCTCCACTTT | CASSLYDFNSPLHF
few | TRBJ2-7 | TRBV20-1 | TRBD1 | TGCAGTGCTAGAGGGGACAGGCGTAGCGAGCAGTACTTC | CSARGDRRSEQYF
few | TRBJ2-7 | TRBV27 | NA | TGTGCCAGCAGTTTATATCTGGGGGGCTCCTACGAGCAGTACTTC | CASSLYLGGSYEQYF
many | TRBJ2-5 | TRBV6-1 | NA | TGTGCCAGCAGTGAATGGTCCGGGGAACAAGAGACCCAGTACTTC | CASSEWSGEQETQYF
few | TRBJ2-5 | TRBV5-1 | NA | TGCGCCAGCAGATATGTGGGGCAAGAGACCCAGTACTTC | CASRYVGQETQYF
NA | TRBJ2-1 | TRBV4-2 | TRBD2 | TGTGCCAGCAGCCAAGAGCAAGCGGGGGGCCCCTACAATGAGCAGTTCTTC | CASSQEQAGGPYNEQFF
few | TRBJ2-1 | TRBV27 | TRBD2 | TGTGCCAGCAGTCCTACTAGCGGGGAAAGCTTCAATGAGCAGTTCTTC | CASSPTSGESFNEQFF
many | TRBJ2-7 | TRBV12-3/TRBV12-4 | TRBD1 | TGTGCCAGCAGTTTCTCAGGACAGGTTTCCTACGAGCAGTACTTC | CASSFSGQVSYEQYF
NA | TRBJ1-4 | TRBV5-1 | NA | TGCGCCAGCAGGGTTGGGGCGGATGAAAAACTGTTTTTT | CASRVGADEKLFF
many | TRBJ2-3 | TRBV30 | TRBD2 | TGTGCCTGGAGTGTACCCCTAGCGGGGGGGAGGGGAGATACGCAGTATTTT | CAWSVPLAGGRGDTQYF
many | TRBJ2-4 | TRBV15 | NA | TGTGCCACCAGCAGAGATTCGGACTTAGCCAAAAACATTCAGTACTTC | CATSRDSDLAKNIQYF
few | TRBJ2-7 | TRBV30 | NA | TGTGCCTGGAGTTCAGGGGTCTCCTACGAGCAGTACTTC | CAWSSGVSYEQYF
NA | TRBJ2-5 | TRBV20-1 | NA | TGCAGTGCTAGAAGACCCCGCCTGCAAGAGACCCAGTACTTC | CSARRPRLQETQYF
few | TRBJ2-2 | TRBV3-1 | NA | TGTGCCAGCAGCCAAAAATATCCAGGGTATTCCGGGGAGCTGTTTTTT | CASSQKYPGYSGELFF
NA | TRBJ2-5 | TRBV28 | TRBD1 | TGTGCCAGCATTGGGGACAGGGGAAGCCAAGAGACCCAGTACTTC | CASIGDRGSQETQYF